These 15 T cell receptor beta chains share one sample of origin, sequenced in a study of blood T cell repertoires in COVID-19. Profiling relied on immunoSEQ multiplex PCR, and the TCRdb table lists in-frame clones only, not all of them. Here the sample spans nearly 300,000 clones, approximately 88% being singletons. The sequenced sample was peripheral blood. The receptor set was obtained from a human donor with COVID-19, enrolled during active disease. The donor label of this sample is uncertain.

As for this clone: The junction does not match germline at one end; this may be a read error. The rearrangement links TRBV28 to TRBJ1-4; D is possibly TRBD1 (6 bases). The CDR3 consists of 11 residues. The germline gives CDR1 MDHEN, CDR2 SYDVKM. CDR3: CASSFGGPPRF. The CDR3 DNA follows: TGTGCCAGCAGTTTCGGGGGGCCCCCGCGCTTT.

This chain links TRBV28 with TRBJ2-7; D remains unclear. The germline CDR1 and CDR2 sequences are MDHEN and SYDVKM. V lost 8 bases and J lost 2, with 13 bases in between. The CDR3 runs to 13 residues. The CDR3 region is CASSPGPPYEQYF. The CDR3 nucleotides are TGTGCCAGCTCTCCAGGCCCCCCCTACGAGCAGTACTTC.

The chain combines TRBV9 with TRBJ1-1; TRBD1 matches 9 bases. The CDR3 is 15 residues long. The J segment lost 4 bases and the V segment lost 4 bases, leaving 8 bases of the junction unmatched. The V gene's germline CDR1 is SGDLS and CDR2 YYNGEE. In DNA form, the CDR3 reads TGTGCCAGCAGCCTGGGGACAGGGATTACCACTGAAGCTTTCTTT. Amino acid sequence: CASSLGTGITTEAFF.

This clone was seen a handful of times. This chain joins TRBV7-9 and TRBJ2-5; 10 nucleotides agree with TRBD1. V lost 1 base to trimming and J lost 3 bases; unmatched junction nucleotides: 8. From germline, CDR1 is SEHNR and CDR2 FQNEAQ (reference sequence). The CDR3 spans 17 residues. The CDR3 loop is CASSLGWGTGVEETQYF. The CDR3 DNA follows: TGTGCCAGCAGCTTAGGTTGGGGGACAGGGGTAGAAGAGACCCAGTACTTC.

A few counts support this clone. V usage is TRBV10-3 and J usage is TRBJ2-7, with 11 nucleotides matching TRBD2. V was pared by 10 bases and J by 0 bases, with 5 bases of the junction left unmatched. The germline V gene has CDR1 ENHRY and CDR2 SYGVKD. The CDR3 covers 14 residues. The CDR3 region is CASGTSGSSYEQYF. The DNA of the CDR3 is TGTGCCAGCGGGACTAGCGGCAGCTCCTACGAGCAGTACTTC.

This rearrangement joins TRBV7-2 to TRBJ2-3, with TRBD2 identical over 9 bases. CDR1 SGHTA and CDR2 FQGNSA come from the germline V gene. The CDR3 runs to 17 residues. V was clipped by 5 bases and J by 5 bases; unmatched bases: 14. The DNA of the CDR3 is TGTGCCAGCAGCCGTCTGGCCGGACTAGCGTATCAAGATACGCAGTATTTT. Protein sequence: CASSRLAGLAYQDTQYF.

This chain uses TRBV5-1 with TRBJ1-1, with D possibly matching TRBD1 (5 bases). The CDR3 runs to 14 residues. The V gene's germline CDR1 is SGHRS and CDR2 YFSETQ. V was cut by 0 bases and J by 5 bases, with 11 bases left in between. CDR3 sequence (DNA): TGCGCCAGCAGCTTGGATCAGGGAGGAACTGAAGCTTTCTTT. Translating it yields CASSLDQGGTEAFF.

J is TRBJ1-1 and V is TRBV28; D gene uncertain. The V end lost 7 bases, the J end lost 6 bases, and 15 bases lay between the germline ends. CDR3 length equals 13 residues. CDR1 is MDHEN, CDR2 SYDVKM, per germline. CDR3 protein: CASTRGVGSEAFF. CDR3 nucleotide sequence: TGTGCCAGCACCCGGGGTGTCGGATCTGAAGCTTTCTTT.

The J gene is TRBJ1-2, the V gene TRBV28; 8 nucleotides align to TRBD1. This CDR3 comprises 16 residues. Germline V lookup: CDR1 MDHEN, CDR2 SYDVKM. V gave up 6 bases and J gave up 4 bases; unmatched junction bases: 13. As DNA, the CDR3 is TGTGCCAGCAGCCCTACCAGGACAGGGCGCCTCTATGGCTACACCTTC. It is translated as CASSPTRTGRLYGYTF.

The gene calls are TRBV3-1 (or the pseudogene TRBV3-2) and TRBJ1-1; 8 bases are shared with TRBD1. The J segment lost 4 bases and the V segment lost 5 bases, leaving 6 bases of the junction unmatched. The CDR3 length is 14 residues. Germline V gives CDR1 LGHDT, CDR2 YNNKEL (reference sequence). CDR3 sequence: CASSMGQAVTEAFF. The CDR3 DNA sequence: TGTGCCAGCAGCATGGGACAGGCTGTCACTGAAGCTTTCTTT.

The V and J genes are TRBV11-2 and TRBJ2-2, with unresolved D. V was shortened by 2 bases and J by 6 bases, with 13 bases between the two germline ends. The germline CDR1 and CDR2 sequences are SGHAT and FQNNGV. This CDR3 is built from 15 residues. Here the CDR3 DNA reads TGTGCCAGCAGCTTAAACGCCGGGTCGGCCGGGGAGCTGTTTTTT. It specifies CASSLNAGSAGELFF.

This chain connects TRBV6-4 to TRBJ2-5; 7 nucleotides line up with TRBD2. CDR3 length equals 14 residues. The V gene end was trimmed by 4 bases and the J gene end by 5 bases; junction bases not matched to a gene: 7. Germline V gives CDR1 MRHNA, CDR2 SNTAGT. DNA for the CDR3: TGTGCCAGCAGTGCCTTAGCGGGCGGGGAGACCCAGTACTTC. This translates into CASSALAGGETQYF.

This clone was detected only once. The chain couples TRBV9 to TRBJ2-7, with D unresolved. This CDR3 is built from 13 residues. Germline V gene sequence: CDR1 SGDLS, CDR2 YYNGEE. V lost 4 bases to trimming and J lost 4 bases, with 12 bases between them. The CDR3: CASSPRVGYEQYF. CDR3 bases: TGTGCCAGCAGCCCCCGGGTAGGATACGAGCAGTACTTC.

This chain uses TRBV7-9 with TRBJ2-1, with D perhaps matching TRBD2 (5 bases). Trimming shortened V by 0 bases and J by 7 bases, and 10 bases separated the two germline ends. In germline, CDR1 is SEHNR, CDR2 FQNEAQ (reference sequence). The CDR3 is 14 amino acids. CDR3 in amino acids: CASSLAGEINEQFF. The CDR3 DNA sequence: TGTGCCAGCAGCTTAGCGGGAGAAATTAATGAGCAGTTCTTC.

The chain couples TRBV14 to TRBJ1-1; D not resolved. The CDR3 totals 13 residues. The V end was cut by 0 bases, the J end by 8 bases, with 10 bases between. The germline CDR1 and CDR2 sequences are SGHDN and FVKESK. Written as DNA, the CDR3 is TGTGCCAGCAGCCAAGATCGGGGTGTAGAAGCTTTCTTT. This codes for CASSQDRGVEAFF.